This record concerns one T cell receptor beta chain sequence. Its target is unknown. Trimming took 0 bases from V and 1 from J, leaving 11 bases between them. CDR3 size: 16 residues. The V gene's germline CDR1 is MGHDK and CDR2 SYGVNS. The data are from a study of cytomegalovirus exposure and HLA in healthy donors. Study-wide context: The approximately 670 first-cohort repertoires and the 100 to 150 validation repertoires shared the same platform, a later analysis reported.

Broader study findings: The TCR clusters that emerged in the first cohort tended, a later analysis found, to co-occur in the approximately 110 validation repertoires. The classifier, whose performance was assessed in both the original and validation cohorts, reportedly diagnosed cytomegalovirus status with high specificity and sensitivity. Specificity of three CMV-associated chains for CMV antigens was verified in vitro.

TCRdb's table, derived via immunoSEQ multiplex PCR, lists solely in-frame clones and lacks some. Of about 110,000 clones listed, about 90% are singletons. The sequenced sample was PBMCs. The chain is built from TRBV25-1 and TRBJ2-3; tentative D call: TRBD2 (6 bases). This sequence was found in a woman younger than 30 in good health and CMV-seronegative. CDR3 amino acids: CASSEYPGVRTDTQYF. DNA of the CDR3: TGTGCCAGCAGTGAATATCCGGGAGTCCGCACAGATACGCAGTATTTT.